This TCR beta chain was sequenced in a study of blood T cell repertoires in COVID-19. Measured with immunoSEQ multiplex PCR; TCRdb has only the in-frame clones, and not every one. The data contain about 190,000 clones, roughly 80% of them singletons. CDR1 KGHSH and CDR2 LQKENI come from the germline V gene. After removal of 6 bases from V and 1 base from J, the junction contained 10 bases not matched to a gene. The length of the CDR3 is 16 residues. Donors were grouped by their self-reported clinical history. Cohort 3 donors were reported recovered after two negative PCRs, clearance, or symptom resolution.

The TCR sequence derives from a woman in her thirties who had recovered from COVID-19. Sequencing was performed on PBMCs or T cells enriched from blood (not recorded which). The chain carries TRBV18 and TRBJ2-5; 8 bases align to TRBD1. CDR3 in amino acids: CASSLTGGRAQETQYF. CDR3 nucleotide sequence: TGTGCCAGCTCCCTAACAGGGGGTCGGGCCCAAGAGACCCAGTACTTC.